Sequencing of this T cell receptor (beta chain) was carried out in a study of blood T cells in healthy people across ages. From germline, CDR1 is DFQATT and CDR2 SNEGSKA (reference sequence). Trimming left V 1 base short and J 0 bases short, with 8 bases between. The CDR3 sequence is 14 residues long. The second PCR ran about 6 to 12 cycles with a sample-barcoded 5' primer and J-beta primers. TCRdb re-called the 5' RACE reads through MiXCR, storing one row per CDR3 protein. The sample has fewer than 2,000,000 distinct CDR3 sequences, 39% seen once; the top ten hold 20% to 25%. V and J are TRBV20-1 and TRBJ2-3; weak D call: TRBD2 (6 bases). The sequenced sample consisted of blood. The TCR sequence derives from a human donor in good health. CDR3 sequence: CSARVGLSTDTQYF. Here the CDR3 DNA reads TGCAGTGCTAGAGTGGGACTGAGCACAGATACGCAGTATTTT.